These 9 T cell receptor beta chains came from one sample sequenced in a study of blood T cells in healthy people across ages. Sample-barcoded 5' priming and a J-beta primer mix drove a second PCR of roughly 6 to 12 cycles. TCRdb analysed the 5' RACE reads with MiXCR anew, one entry per CDR3 protein. In the table there are about 570,000 distinct CDR3 sequences, 25% to 30% of which are singletons. The sample comprised blood. The receptors were sampled from a woman in her 70s in good health.

This clonotype was seen more than once but under ten times. The chain has TRBV4-3 and TRBJ1-5; TRBD1 is a possible D gene (5 bases). The CDR3 has 14 amino acids. Germline loops: CDR1 LGHNA, CDR2 YSLEER. The V and J ends lost 4 bases and 7 bases respectively, with 14 bases between them. CDR3 nucleotide sequence: TGCGCCAGCAGCCCGACCAAGACAGAACAGCCCCAGCATTTT. This translates into CASSPTKTEQPQHF.

V and J are TRBV20-1 and TRBJ1-1; D call uncertain. V was clipped by 0 bases and J by 7 bases, with 12 bases between them. Germline CDR1 is DFQATT and CDR2 is SNEGSKA (reference sequence). CDR3 size: 13 residues. The CDR3 is CSARDQGPGEAFF. The CDR3 region has the DNA TGCAGTGCTAGAGATCAAGGTCCGGGTGAAGCTTTCTTT.

A few counts support this clonotype. The chain couples TRBV9 to TRBJ2-5; no firm D call. The DNA end is a closer match to TRBJ2-1, so the J assignment may be wrong. Germline V gives CDR1 SGDLS, CDR2 YYNGEE. There are 15 residues in the CDR3. CDR3 in DNA: TGTGCCAGCAGCGTAGGACAAACTCTTTACAATGAGCAGTTCTTC. This gives the protein CASSVGQTLYNEQFF.

The V and J genes are TRBV7-2 and TRBJ2-3; 7 bases fit TRBD2. Trimming cost V 4 bases and J 3 bases; bases outside gene matches: 13. This CDR3 comprises 17 residues. Germline V gene data show CDR1 as SGHTA and CDR2 as FQGNSA. The CDR3 DNA sequence: TGTGCCAGCAGCTACCGGCCTGGCGGGGGTATAACAGATACGCAGTATTTT. This sequence encodes CASSYRPGGGITDTQYF.

This clonotype was counted at least ten times. The chain recombines TRBV5-1 with TRBJ1-1; possible D gene TRBD1, 5 bases. The germline CDR1 and CDR2 sequences are SGHRS and YFSETQ. Trimming cost V 9 bases and J 1 base, with 16 bases left between them. This CDR3 has 14 amino acids. In nucleotides, the CDR3 is TGCGCCACCTCCCGTGGGGACGGGAACACTGAAGCTTTCTTT. Translating gives CATSRGDGNTEAFF.

Only a few counts were recorded for this clonotype. The genes are TRBV6-6 and TRBJ2-5; 8 nucleotides match TRBD2. Germline-derived CDR1 and CDR2 are MNHNY and SVGAGI (reference sequence). V trimming: 5 bases; J trimming: 4 bases; junction bases outside the gene matches: 9. The CDR3 totals 15 residues. The CDR3 reads CASSPRAGGGETQYF. The CDR3 nucleotides read TGTGCCAGCAGTCCCAGGGCGGGGGGAGGAGAGACCCAGTACTTC.

The J gene is TRBJ1-2, the V gene TRBV10-3; maybe TRBD1 (5 bases). V shed 6 bases and J shed 8 bases, with 19 bases lying between them. CDR1 ENHRY and CDR2 SYGVKD come from the germline V gene. The CDR3 consists of 14 residues. CDR3 sequence reads: CAISEIQERGGYTF. The CDR3 bases are TGTGCCATCAGCGAAATACAGGAGCGGGGAGGCTACACCTTC.

The chain combines TRBV27 with TRBJ1-1; no definite D call. The CDR3 is 13 amino acids. V was pared by 3 bases and J by 6 bases, with 11 bases between. CDR1 is MNHEY and CDR2 is SMNVEV in the germline V gene (reference sequence). CDR3 bases: TGTGCCAGCAGTTTTTCATACAAGTCTGAAGCTTTCTTT. Amino acid sequence: CASSFSYKSEAFF.

The chain links TRBV6-2 or TRBV6-3 to TRBJ1-1; no reliable D call. Germline V gives CDR1 MNHEY, CDR2 SVGEGT. Trimming shortened V by 5 bases and J by 4 bases, and 17 bases separated the two germline ends. This CDR3 is 15 amino acids long. CDR3 coding DNA: TGTGCCAGCAGTGCCTATCAGCGGGGTGGCACTGAAGCTTTCTTT. Protein product: CASSAYQRGGTEAFF.